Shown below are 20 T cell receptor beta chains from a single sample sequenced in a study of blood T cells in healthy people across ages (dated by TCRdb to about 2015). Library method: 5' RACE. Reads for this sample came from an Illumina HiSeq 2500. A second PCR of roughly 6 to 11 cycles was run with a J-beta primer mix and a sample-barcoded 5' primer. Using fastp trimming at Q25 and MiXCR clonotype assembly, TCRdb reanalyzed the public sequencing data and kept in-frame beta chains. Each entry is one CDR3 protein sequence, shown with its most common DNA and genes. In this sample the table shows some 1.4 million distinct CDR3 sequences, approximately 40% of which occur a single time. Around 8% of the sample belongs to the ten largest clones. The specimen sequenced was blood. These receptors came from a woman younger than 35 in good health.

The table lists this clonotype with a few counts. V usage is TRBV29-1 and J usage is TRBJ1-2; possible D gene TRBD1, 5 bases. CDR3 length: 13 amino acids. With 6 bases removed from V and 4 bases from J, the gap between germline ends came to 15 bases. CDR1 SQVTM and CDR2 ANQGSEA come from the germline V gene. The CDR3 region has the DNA TGCAGCGTGGGGCACGGGCCTCGCTATGGCTACACCTTC. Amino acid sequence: CSVGHGPRYGYTF.

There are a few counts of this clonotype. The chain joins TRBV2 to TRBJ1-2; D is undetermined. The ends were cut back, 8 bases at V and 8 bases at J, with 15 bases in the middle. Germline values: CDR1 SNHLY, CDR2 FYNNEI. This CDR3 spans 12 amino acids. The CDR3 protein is CASFVALAGYTF. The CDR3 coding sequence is TGTGCCAGCTTTGTCGCGTTAGCGGGCTACACCTTC.

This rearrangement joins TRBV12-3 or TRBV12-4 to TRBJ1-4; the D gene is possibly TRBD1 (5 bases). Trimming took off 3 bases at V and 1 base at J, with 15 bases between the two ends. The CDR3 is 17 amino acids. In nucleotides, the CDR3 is TGTGCCAGCAGTTTGTGGGGGGACCCAATAACTAATGAAAAACTGTTTTTT. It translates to CASSLWGDPITNEKLFF.

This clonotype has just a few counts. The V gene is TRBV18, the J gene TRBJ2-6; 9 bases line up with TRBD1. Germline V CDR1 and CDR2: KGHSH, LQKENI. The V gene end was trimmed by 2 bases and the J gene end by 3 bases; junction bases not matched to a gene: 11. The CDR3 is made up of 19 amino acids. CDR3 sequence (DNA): TGTGCCAGCTCACCAGTACTTTCCGGGACAGGGTTTGGGGCCAACGTCCTGACTTTC. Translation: CASSPVLSGTGFGANVLTF. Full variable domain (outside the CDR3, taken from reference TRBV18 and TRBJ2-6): NAGVMQNPRHLVRRRGQEARLRCSPMKGHSHVYWYRQLPEEGLKFMVYLQKENIIDESGMPKERFSAEFPKEGPSILRIQQVVRGDSAAYFCASSPVLSGTGFGANVLTFGAGSRLTVL.

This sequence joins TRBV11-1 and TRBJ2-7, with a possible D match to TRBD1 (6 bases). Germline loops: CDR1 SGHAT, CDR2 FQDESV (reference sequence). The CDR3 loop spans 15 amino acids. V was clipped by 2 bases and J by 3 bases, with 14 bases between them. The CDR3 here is CASSLSAGDGYEQYF. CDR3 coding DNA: TGTGCCAGCAGCTTATCGGCAGGGGATGGCTACGAGCAGTACTTC.

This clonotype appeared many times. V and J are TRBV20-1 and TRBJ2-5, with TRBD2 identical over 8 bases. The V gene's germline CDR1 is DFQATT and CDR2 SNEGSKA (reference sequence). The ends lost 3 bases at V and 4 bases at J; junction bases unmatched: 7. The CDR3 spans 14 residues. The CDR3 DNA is TGCAGTGCTAGTTTGGGGACTAGGGTAGAGACCCAGTACTTC. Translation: CSASLGTRVETQYF.

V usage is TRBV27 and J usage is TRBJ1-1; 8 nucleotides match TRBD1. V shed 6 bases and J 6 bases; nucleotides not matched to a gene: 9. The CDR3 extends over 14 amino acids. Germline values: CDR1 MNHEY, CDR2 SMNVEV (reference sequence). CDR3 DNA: TGTGCCAGCAGGGGGGGGGACAGGACATCTGAAGCTTTCTTT. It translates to CASRGGDRTSEAFF.

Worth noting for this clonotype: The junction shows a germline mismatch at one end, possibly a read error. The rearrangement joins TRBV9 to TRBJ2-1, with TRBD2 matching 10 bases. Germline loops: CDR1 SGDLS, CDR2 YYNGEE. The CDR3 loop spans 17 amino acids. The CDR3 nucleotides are TGCGCCAGCAGCGTAGACCCAGCGGGAGGGCACTACAATGAGCAGTTCTTC. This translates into CASSVDPAGGHYNEQFF.

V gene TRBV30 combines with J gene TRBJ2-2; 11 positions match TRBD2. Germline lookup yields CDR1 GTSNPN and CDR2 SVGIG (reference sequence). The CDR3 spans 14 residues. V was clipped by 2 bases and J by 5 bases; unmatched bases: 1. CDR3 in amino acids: CAWSSSGRTGELFF. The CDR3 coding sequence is TGTGCCTGGAGTTCTAGCGGGAGGACCGGGGAGCTGTTTTTT.

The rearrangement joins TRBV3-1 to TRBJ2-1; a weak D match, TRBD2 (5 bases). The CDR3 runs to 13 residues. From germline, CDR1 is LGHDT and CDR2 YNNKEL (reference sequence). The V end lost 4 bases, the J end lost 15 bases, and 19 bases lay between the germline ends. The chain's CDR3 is CASSPGVGGVVFF. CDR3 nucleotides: TGTGCCAGCAGCCCCGGTGTAGGAGGAGTGGTGTTCTTC.

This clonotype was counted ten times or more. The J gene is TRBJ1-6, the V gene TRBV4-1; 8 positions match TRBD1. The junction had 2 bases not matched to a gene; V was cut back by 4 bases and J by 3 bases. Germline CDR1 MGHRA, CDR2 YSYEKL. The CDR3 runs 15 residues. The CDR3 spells CASSLGQGYNSPLHF. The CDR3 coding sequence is TGCGCCAGCAGCCTTGGACAGGGCTATAATTCACCCCTCCACTTT.

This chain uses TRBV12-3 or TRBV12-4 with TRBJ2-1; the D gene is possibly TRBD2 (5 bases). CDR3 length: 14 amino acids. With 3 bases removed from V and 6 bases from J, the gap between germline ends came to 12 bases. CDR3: CASSFRSEANEQFF. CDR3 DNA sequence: TGTGCCAGCAGTTTCAGGTCGGAGGCCAATGAGCAGTTCTTC.

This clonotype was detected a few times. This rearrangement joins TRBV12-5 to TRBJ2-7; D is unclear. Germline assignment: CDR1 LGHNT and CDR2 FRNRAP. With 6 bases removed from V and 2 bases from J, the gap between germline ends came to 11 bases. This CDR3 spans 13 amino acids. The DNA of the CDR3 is TGTGCTAGTGGGGTGGCAGTTCCCTACGAGCAGTACTTC. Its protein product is CASGVAVPYEQYF.

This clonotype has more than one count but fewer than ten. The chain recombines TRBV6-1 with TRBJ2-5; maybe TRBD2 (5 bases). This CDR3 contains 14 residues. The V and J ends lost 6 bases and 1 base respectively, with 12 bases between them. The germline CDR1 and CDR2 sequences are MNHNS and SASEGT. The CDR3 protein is CASSFQRIQETQYF. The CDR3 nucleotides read TGTGCCAGCAGCTTTCAGCGGATCCAAGAGACCCAGTACTTC.

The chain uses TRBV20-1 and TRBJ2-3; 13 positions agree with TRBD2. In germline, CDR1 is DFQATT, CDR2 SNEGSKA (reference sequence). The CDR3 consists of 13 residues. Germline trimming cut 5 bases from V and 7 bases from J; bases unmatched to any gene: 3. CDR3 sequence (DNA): TGCAGTGCTGGACTAGCGGGAGTAAATACGCAGTATTTT. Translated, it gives CSAGLAGVNTQYF.

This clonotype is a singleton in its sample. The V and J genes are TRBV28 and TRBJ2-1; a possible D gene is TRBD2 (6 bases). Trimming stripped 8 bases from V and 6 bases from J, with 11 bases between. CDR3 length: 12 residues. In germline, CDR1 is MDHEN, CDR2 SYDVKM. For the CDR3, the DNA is TGTGCCAGCGCCCTGGGGGGCAATGAGCAGTTCTTC. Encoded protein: CASALGGNEQFF. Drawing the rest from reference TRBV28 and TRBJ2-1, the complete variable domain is DVKVTQSSRYLVKRTGEKVFLECVQDMDHENMFWYRQDPGLGLRLIYFSYDVKMKEKGDIPEGYSVSREKKERFSLILESASTNQTSMYLCASALGGNEQFFGPGTRLTVL.

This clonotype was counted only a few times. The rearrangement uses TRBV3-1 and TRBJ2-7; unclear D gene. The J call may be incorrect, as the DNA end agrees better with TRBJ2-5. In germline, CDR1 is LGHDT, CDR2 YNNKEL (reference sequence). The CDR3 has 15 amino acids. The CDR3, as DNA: TGTGCCAGCAGCCAAGGATCTGCAGGCCGGGAGACCCAGTACTTC. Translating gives CASSQGSAGRETQYF.

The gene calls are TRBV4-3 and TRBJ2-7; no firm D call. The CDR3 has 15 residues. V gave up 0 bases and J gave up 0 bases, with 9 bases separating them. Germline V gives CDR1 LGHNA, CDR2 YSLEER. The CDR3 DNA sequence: TGCGCCAGCAGCCAAGAATTAAGGAGCTCCTACGAGCAGTACTTC. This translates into CASSQELRSSYEQYF.

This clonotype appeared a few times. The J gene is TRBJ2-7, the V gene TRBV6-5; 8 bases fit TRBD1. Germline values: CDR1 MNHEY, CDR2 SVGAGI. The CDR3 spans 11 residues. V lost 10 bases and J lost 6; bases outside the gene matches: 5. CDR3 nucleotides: TGTGCCACCAGGACAGGGTCCGAGCAGTACTTC. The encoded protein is CATRTGSEQYF.

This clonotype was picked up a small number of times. CDR3 amino acids: CSVEDQLGAVGYTF. DNA for the CDR3: TGCAGCGTTGAAGATCAGTTGGGGGCGGTTGGCTACACCTTC. The gene calls are TRBV29-1 and TRBJ1-2; tentative D call: TRBD1 (6 bases). The CDR3 consists of 14 residues. Germline-derived CDR1 and CDR2 are SQVTM and ANQGSEA. Trimming pared 0 bases from V and 7 bases from J, leaving 15 bases between.